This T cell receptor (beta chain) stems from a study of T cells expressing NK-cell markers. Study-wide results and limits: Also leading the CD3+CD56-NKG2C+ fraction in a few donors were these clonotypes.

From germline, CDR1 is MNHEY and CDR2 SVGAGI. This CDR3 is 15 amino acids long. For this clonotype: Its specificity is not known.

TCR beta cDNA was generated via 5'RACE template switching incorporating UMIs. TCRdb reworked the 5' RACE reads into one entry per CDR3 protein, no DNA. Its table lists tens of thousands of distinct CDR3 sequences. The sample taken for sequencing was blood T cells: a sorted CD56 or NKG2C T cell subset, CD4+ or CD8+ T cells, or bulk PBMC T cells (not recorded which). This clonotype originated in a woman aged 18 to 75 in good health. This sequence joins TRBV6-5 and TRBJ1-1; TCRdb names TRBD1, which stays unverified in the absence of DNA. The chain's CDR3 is CASSYSTTGVTEAFF.